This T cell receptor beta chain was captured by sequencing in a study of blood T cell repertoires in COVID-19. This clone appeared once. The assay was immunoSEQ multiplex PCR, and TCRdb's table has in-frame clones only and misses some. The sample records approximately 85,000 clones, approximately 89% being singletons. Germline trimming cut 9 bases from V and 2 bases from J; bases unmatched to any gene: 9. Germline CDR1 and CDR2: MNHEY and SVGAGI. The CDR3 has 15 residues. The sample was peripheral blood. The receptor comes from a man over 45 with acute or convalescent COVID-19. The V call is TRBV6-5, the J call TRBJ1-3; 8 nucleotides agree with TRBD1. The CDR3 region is CARGGLQGAGNTIYF. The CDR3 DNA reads TGTGCCAGAGGGGGCTTACAGGGGGCTGGAAACACCATATATTTT.